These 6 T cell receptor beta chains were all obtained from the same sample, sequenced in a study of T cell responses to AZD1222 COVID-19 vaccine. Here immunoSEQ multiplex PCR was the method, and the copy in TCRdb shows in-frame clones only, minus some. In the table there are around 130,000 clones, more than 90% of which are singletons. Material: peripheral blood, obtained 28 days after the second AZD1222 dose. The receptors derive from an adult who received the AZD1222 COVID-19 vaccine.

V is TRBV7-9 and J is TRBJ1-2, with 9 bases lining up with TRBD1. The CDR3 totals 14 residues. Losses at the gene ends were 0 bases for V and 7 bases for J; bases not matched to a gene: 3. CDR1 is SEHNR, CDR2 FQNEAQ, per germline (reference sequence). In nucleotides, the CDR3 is TGTGCCAGCAGCTTAGCGGGGACAGGGTTTGGCTACACCTTC. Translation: CASSLAGTGFGYTF.

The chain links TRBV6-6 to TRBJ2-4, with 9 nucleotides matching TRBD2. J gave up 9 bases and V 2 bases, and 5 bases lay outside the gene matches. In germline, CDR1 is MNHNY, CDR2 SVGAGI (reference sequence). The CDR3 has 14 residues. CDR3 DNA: TGTGCCAGCAGTTACCTGGCGGGAGGGAGCATTCAGTACTTC. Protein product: CASSYLAGGSIQYF.

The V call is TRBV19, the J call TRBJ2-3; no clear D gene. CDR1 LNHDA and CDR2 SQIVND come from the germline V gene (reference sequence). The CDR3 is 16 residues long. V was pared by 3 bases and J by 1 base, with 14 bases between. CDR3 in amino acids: CASSIGWGFGTDTQYF. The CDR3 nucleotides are TGTGCCAGTAGTATTGGTTGGGGTTTCGGCACAGATACGCAGTATTTT.

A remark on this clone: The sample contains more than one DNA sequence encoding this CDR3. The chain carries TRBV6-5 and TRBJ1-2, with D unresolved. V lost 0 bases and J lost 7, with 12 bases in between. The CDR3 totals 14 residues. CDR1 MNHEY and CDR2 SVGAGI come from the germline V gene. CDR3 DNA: TGTGCCAGCAGTTACTCACGTGGGCTCGGTGGCTACACCTTC. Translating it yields CASSYSRGLGGYTF.

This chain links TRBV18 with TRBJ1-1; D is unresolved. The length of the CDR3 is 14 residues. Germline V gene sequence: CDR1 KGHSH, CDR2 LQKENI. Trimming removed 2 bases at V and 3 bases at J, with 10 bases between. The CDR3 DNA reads TGTGCCAGCTCACCAGGAGAGTTTGACACTGAAGCTTTCTTT. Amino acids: CASSPGEFDTEAFF.

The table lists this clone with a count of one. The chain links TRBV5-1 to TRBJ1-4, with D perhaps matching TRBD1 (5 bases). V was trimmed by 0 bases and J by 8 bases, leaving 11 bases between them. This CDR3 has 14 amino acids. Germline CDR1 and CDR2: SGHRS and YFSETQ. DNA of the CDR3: TGCGCCAGCAGCTTGGACAGGCGTTCGGAAAAACTGTTTTTT. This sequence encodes CASSLDRRSEKLFF.